This T cell receptor (beta chain) was identified during a study of tumor-infiltrating lymphocytes in primary liver carcinoma. It was from 20-30 mg of unsorted bulk tissue that RNA and DNA were co-extracted. This clonotype was recorded a few times. The V end lost 0 bases, the J end lost 8 bases, and 8 bases lay between the germline ends. The V gene's germline CDR1 is SGHDT and CDR2 YYEEEE. The CDR3 runs 12 residues. Researchers generated TCR beta cDNA from around 0.55 ug of total RNA, relying on a constant-region primer. Libraries of TCR beta came from three nested multiplex PCR rounds with slightly modified ARM-PCR. The two initial PCR rounds, about 9 cycles each, used TRBV1-TRBV30 forward and C-beta reverse primers. MiXCR, applied by TCRdb to the multiplex PCR reads, yields one record per CDR3 protein. The table has fewer than 80,000 distinct CDR3 sequences, 69% seen once.

Specimen: tumor-adjacent normal liver tissue. The chain has TRBV5-6 and TRBJ1-2; TRBD1 is a possible D gene (5 bases). The receptor was derived from a man aged 40-50 years with primary liver carcinoma and hepatitis B virus infection. The CDR3 DNA reads TGTGCCAGCAGCTTGGAACCAGGGGGCTACACCTTC. Its translation: CASSLEPGGYTF.